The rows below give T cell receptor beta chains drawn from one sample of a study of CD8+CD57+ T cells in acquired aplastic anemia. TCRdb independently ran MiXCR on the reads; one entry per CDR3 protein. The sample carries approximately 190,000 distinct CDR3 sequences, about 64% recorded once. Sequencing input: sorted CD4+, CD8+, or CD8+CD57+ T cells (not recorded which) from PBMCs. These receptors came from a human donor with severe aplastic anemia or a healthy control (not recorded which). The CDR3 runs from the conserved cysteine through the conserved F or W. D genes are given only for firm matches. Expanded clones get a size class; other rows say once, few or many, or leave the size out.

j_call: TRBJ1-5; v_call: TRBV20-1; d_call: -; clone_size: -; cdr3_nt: TGCAGTGCTAGACTGGATAGCAATCAGCCCCAGCATTTT; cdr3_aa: CSARLDSNQPQHF
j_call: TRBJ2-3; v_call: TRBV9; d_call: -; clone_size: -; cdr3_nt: TGTGCCAGCAGTGCCAGAGGGGCGGGGCGGGGCACAGATACGCAGTATTTT; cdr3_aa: CASSARGAGRGTDTQYF
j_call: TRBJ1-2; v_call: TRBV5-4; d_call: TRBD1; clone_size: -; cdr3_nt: TGTGCCAGCAGCGTAGTAGGGACAGAGAAAACCAACTATGGCTACACCTTC; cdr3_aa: CASSVVGTEKTNYGYTF
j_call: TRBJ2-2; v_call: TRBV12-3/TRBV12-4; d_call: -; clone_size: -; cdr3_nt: TGTGCCAGCAGTTTCCCGGAGCTGCTTTTT; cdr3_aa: CASSFPELLF
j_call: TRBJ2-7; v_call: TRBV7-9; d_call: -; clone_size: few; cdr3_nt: TGTGCCAGCAGCCGCACGATATCAACCAGGGACGAGCAGTACTTC; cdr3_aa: CASSRTISTRDEQYF
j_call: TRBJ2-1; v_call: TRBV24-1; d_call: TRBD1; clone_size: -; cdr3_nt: TGTGCCACCAGTGCCGGGACAGGGGTGGTCCATGAGCAGTTCTTC; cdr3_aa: CATSAGTGVVHEQFF
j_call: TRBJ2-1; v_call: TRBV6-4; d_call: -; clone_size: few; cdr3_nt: TGTGCCAGCGCACCGGACGGATCCTACAATGAGCAGTTCTTC; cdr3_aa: CASAPDGSYNEQFF
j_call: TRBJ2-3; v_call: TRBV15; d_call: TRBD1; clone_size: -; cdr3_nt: TGTGCCACCAGCAGAGCCGGGACAGCCAGCACAGATACGCAGTATTTT; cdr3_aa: CATSRAGTASTDTQYF
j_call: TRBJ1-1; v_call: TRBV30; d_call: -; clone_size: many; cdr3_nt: TGTGCCTGGAGTGTAGCTAGGGGCACTGAAGCTTTCTTT; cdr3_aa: CAWSVARGTEAFF
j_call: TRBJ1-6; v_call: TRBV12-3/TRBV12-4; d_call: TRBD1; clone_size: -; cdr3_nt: TGTGCCAGCAGTTTAGGGGTGGCAGGGGGTTATTCACCTCTCCACTTT; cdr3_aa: CASSLGVAGGYSPLHF
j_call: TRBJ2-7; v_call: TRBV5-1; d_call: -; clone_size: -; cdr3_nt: TGCGCCAGCAGCTTGGAGGGGGGATACGGTTCCTACGAGCAGTACTTC; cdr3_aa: CASSLEGGYGSYEQYF
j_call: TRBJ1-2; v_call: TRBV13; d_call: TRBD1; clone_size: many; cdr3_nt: TGTGCCAGCAGCTTAGGCAGGGGGCATGGCTACACCTTC; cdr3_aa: CASSLGRGHGYTF
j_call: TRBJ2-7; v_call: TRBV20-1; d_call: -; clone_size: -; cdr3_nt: TGCAGTGCTTCCCGGACCGAACATGGGAGTTACGAGCAGTACTTC; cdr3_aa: CSASRTEHGSYEQYF
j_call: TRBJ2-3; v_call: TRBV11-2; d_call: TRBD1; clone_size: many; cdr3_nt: TGTGCCAGCAGCTCTCCGAACAGGGGTACCGATACGCAGTATTTT; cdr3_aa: CASSSPNRGTDTQYF
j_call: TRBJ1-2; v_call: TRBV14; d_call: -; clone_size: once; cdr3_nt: TGTGCCAGCAGCCAAGGACGTCGGGGCGATGGCTACACCTTC; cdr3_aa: CASSQGRRGDGYTF
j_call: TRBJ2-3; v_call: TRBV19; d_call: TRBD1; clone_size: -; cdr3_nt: TGTGCCAGTAGTATTTGGGGGACAGGGAACACAGATACGCAGTATTTT; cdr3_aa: CASSIWGTGNTDTQYF
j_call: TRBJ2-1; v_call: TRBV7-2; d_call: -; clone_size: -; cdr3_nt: TGTGCCAGCAGCTTACAATCAGGCCTTACGGGGAATGAGCAGTTCTTC; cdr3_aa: CASSLQSGLTGNEQFF
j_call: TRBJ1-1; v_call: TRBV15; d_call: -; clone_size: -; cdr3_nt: TGTGCCACCAGCAGCTCCCCCGCGGCAGTAAAGACGGCTTTCTTT; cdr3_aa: CATSSSPAAVKTAFF
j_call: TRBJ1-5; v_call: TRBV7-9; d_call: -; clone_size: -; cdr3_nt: TGTGCCAGCAGCTCACAAGGGAGCAATCAGCCCCAGCATTTT; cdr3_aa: CASSSQGSNQPQHF
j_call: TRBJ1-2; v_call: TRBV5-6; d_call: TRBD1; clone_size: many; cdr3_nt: TGTGCCAGCAGCCCAGAACACAGGGGGTACGGCTACACCTTC; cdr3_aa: CASSPEHRGYGYTF
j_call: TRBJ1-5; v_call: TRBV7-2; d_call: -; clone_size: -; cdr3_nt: TGTGCCAGCAGCTTTAGTGGGGGGGCGAGTCAGCCCCAGCATTTT; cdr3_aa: CASSFSGGASQPQHF
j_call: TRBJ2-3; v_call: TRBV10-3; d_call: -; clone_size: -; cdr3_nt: TGTGCCATCAGTGTGGAGGGGCTTACAGATACGCAGTATTTT; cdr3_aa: CAISVEGLTDTQYF
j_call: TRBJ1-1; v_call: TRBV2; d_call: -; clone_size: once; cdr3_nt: TGTGCCAGCAGCGTAACAGTTGGGAACACTGAAGCTTTCTTT; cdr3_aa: CASSVTVGNTEAFF
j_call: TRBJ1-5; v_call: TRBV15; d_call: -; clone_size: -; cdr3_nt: TGTGCCACCAGCAGAGATAAGGGGATCCAGCCCCAGCATTTT; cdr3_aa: CATSRDKGIQPQHF